A single sample gave rise to the 8 T cell receptor beta chains below, sequenced in a study of response to subunit inactivated influenza vaccine. TCRdb independently ran MiXCR on the RT-PCR reads; one entry per CDR3 protein. The sample includes fewer than 800,000 distinct CDR3 sequences, around 14% of them seen just once. The sequenced sample was PBMCs from blood, obtained less than 13 days after vaccination. These receptors were collected from a man over 45 who received an inactivated influenza vaccine.

This clonotype occurred a few times. The chain links TRBV24-1 to TRBJ2-2, with D possibly being TRBD1 (6 bases). The CDR3 is 14 amino acids. Germline V lookup: CDR1 KGHDR, CDR2 SFDVKD. V gave up 4 bases and J gave up 3 bases, with 8 bases separating them. This CDR3 reads CATSEPGDTGELFF. The DNA of the CDR3 is TGTGCCACCAGTGAGCCAGGGGACACCGGGGAGCTGTTTTTT.

The table lists this clonotype with a few counts. A junction boundary mismatches the germline segment, possibly from a read error. The chain recombines TRBV12-3 or TRBV12-4 with TRBJ1-2; possible D gene TRBD1, 5 bases. The CDR3 loop spans 13 amino acids. The CDR3 DNA follows: TGTGCCAGCATTTTACGGGGGGGGAATGGCTACACCTTC. This gives the protein CASILRGGNGYTF.

The genes are TRBV29-1 and TRBJ1-2; D gene unclear. The V gene lost 5 bases and the J gene lost 8 bases, with 6 bases spanning the gap. Germline V lookup: CDR1 SQVTM, CDR2 ANQGSEA. The CDR3 has 9 amino acids. CDR3 coding DNA: TGCAGCGTTCGAGAGGGCTACACCTTC. Residues: CSVREGYTF.

The V gene is TRBV28, the J gene TRBJ2-1, with D unclear. Germline V CDR1 and CDR2: MDHEN, SYDVKM. The CDR3 contains 15 residues. Trimming removed 5 bases at V and 0 bases at J, with 11 bases between. CDR3 region: CASSPRLNSYNEQFF. Here the CDR3 DNA reads TGTGCCAGCAGTCCGAGGCTTAACTCCTACAATGAGCAGTTCTTC.

This clonotype occurred a few times. The V gene is TRBV6-2 or TRBV6-3, the J gene TRBJ2-7; D may be TRBD2 (5 bases). This CDR3 region has 11 residues. The V gene's germline CDR1 is MNHEY and CDR2 SVGEGT. The V and J ends lost 2 bases and 6 bases respectively, with 5 bases between them. CDR3 sequence: CASSYRGEQYF. The CDR3 DNA is TGTGCCAGCAGTTACCGGGGCGAGCAGTACTTC.

The chain uses TRBV5-1 and TRBJ2-7; TRBD2 aligns across 8 bases. This CDR3 has 15 residues. Germline V lookup: CDR1 SGHRS, CDR2 YFSETQ. Unmatched junction bases numbered 5, after V lost 1 base and J lost 2 bases. CDR3 DNA: TGCGCCAGCAGCTTGAACAGCGGGGGAACCTACGAGCAGTACTTC. Translation gives CASSLNSGGTYEQYF.

This clonotype was recorded at least ten times. The J gene is TRBJ2-3, the V gene TRBV11-2, with no clear D. Trimming removed 8 bases at V and 1 base at J, with 4 bases between. Germline V CDR1 and CDR2: SGHAT, FQNNGV. CDR3 length: 11 residues. The CDR3 DNA is TGTGCCAGCCGACGCACAGATACGCAGTATTTT. Its translation: CASRRTDTQYF. The full variable domain, with the rest looked up from reference TRBV11-2 and TRBJ2-3, is EAGVAQSPRYKIIEKRQSVAFWCNPISGHATLYWYQQILGQGPKLLIQFQNNGVVDDSQLPKDRFSAERLKGVDSTLKIQPAKLEDSAVYLCASRRTDTQYFGPGTRLTVL.

The V and J genes are TRBV6-1 and TRBJ2-7; D is possibly TRBD1 (6 bases). V lost 6 bases, J lost 8 bases, and 17 bases lay in between. Germline loops: CDR1 MNHNS, CDR2 SASEGT. This CDR3 is built from 13 residues. This CDR3 is CASSLGHGGQQYF. Written as DNA, the CDR3 is TGTGCCAGCAGCTTGGGACACGGAGGACAGCAGTACTTC.